Below, one T cell receptor beta chain is given with its context. What it binds is unknown. V was cut by 3 bases and J by 3 bases, with 10 bases left in between. The germline V gene encodes CDR1 SGHNT and CDR2 YYREEE (reference sequence). The CDR3 length is 14 residues. The sample originates from a study of cytomegalovirus exposure and HLA in healthy donors. Overall study results and limits: Sequence variants that were highly shared formed a cluster that was likely a sequencing artifact. A later analysis linked a missense DCLRE1C variant to TCR beta V- and J-gene trimming.

This PCR relied on a set of 60 Vbeta primers and 13 Jbeta primers. Produced via immunoSEQ multiplex PCR; TCRdb's table is partial and in-frame only. The table lists roughly 100,000 clones, 71% of them singletons, with roughly 2.8% in the top ten. The sequenced sample consisted of PBMCs. The chain has TRBV5-4 and TRBJ2-1; a possible D gene is TRBD1 (6 bases). The source of this sequence is a female donor in good health and CMV-seronegative. CDR3 sequence reads: CASSSKTGYNEQFF. The CDR3 DNA sequence: TGTGCCAGCAGCTCGAAGACAGGCTACAATGAGCAGTTCTTC.